One TCR beta chain is described in this entry. The data stem from a study of shared T cell receptors in the human thymus. The germline CDR1 and CDR2 sequences are SGDLS and YYNGEE. CDR3 size: 18 residues. V was trimmed by 4 bases and J by 6 bases, leaving 29 bases between them. Sequencing used immunoSEQ multiplex PCR; TCRdb keeps in-frame clones, though not all of them. The sample contains roughly 550,000 clones, around 82% of which appear only once. This sample was also put to use in a study of human thymus T cells. That paper notes: Corrective heart surgery yielded the resections from which the thymus tissue came. In thymic and blood repertoires alike, V and J usage looked biased. Related work showed strongly overlapping thymic repertoires across unrelated individuals.

The receptor comes from a boy in the first two years of life with a congenital heart defect. V is TRBV9 and J is TRBJ2-7, with D perhaps TRBD2 (6 bases). The specimen sequenced was thymocytes. The CDR3 spells CASSPSLAVGGLESEQYF. In nucleotides, the CDR3 is TGTGCCAGCAGCCCATCCCTGGCGGTGGGAGGCCTAGAGTCCGAGCAGTACTTC.